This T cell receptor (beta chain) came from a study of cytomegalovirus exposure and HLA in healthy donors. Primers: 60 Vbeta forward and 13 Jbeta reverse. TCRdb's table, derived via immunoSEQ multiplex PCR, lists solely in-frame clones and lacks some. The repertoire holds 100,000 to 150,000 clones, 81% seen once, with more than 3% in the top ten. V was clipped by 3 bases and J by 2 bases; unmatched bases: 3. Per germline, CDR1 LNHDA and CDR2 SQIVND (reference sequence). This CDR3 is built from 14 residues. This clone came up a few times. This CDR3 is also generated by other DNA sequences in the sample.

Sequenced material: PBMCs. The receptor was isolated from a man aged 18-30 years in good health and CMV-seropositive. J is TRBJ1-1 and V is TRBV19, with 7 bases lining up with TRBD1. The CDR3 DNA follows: TGTGCCAGTAGTATTAACAGGGGCAACACTGAAGCTTTCTTT. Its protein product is CASSINRGNTEAFF.